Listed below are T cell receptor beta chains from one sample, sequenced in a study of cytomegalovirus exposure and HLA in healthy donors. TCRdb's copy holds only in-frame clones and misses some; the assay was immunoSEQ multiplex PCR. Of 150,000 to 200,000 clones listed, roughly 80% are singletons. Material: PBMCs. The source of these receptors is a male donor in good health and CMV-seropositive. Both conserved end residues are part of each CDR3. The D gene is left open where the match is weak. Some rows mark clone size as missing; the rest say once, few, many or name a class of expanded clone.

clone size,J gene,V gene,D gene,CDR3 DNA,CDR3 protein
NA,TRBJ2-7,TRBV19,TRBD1,TGTGCCAGTCGTACCGGGACAGGGAGGTACGAGCAGTACTTC,CASRTGTGRYEQYF
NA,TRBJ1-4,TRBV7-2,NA,TGTGCCAGCAGCTTATGGGCGGGGCCTAATGAAAAACTGTTTTTT,CASSLWAGPNEKLFF
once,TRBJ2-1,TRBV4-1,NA,TGCGCCAGCAGCCAAGAAGGCGGAGCGTCAGAGTGGAATGAGCAGTTCTTC,CASSQEGGASEWNEQFF
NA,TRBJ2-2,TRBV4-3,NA,TGCGCCAGCAGCCAAGAAGTTATCAAACCAACCAGCGGGGAGCTGTTTTTT,CASSQEVIKPTSGELFF
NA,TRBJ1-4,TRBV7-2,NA,TGTGCCAGCAGCTTAGAGAGGGGGTCAAAACTGTTTTTT,CASSLERGSKLFF
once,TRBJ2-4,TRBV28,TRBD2,TGTGCCAGCAACACGAGGACTAGTCCGGACATTCAGTACTTC,CASNTRTSPDIQYF
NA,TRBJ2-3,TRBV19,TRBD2,TGTGCCAGTCCCTGGACTAGCGGGAGGGCCGGGGGTAGCACAGATACGCAGTATTTT,CASPWTSGRAGGSTDTQYF
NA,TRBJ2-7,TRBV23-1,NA,TGCGCCAGCAGTCAATCGTCAGGGTGCGAGCAGTACTTC,CASSQSSGCEQYF
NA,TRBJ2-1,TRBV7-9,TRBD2,TGTTCCAGCAGTAACCACTCCCCTCGACTAGCGGGAGCACTCCATGAGCAGTTCTTC,CSSSNHSPRLAGALHEQFF
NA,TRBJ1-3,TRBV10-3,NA,TGTGCCATCTCGAGTGCTGGAAACACCATATATTTT,CAISSAGNTIYF
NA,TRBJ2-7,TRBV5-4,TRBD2,TGTGCCAGCAGCTTCCGACTAGCGGGGGGCAACGAGCAGTACTTC,CASSFRLAGGNEQYF
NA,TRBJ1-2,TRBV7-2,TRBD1,TGTGCCAGCAGCTTAGTGACATTAGGGACAGATGGCTACACCTTC,CASSLVTLGTDGYTF
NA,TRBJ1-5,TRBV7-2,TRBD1,TGTGCCAGCAGCCCTCAGGGGACAGGTCAGCCCCAGCATTTT,CASSPQGTGQPQHF
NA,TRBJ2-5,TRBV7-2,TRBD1,TGTGCCAGCAGGGGGACAGGGGTGGTGGCCCAGTACTTC,CASRGTGVVAQYF
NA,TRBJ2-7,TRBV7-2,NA,TGTGCCAGCAGCTGGGACTCCTACGAGCAGTACTTC,CASSWDSYEQYF
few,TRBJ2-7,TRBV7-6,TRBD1,TGTGCCAGCAGTCCCGGGACAGGGGCCTACGAGCAGTACTTC,CASSPGTGAYEQYF
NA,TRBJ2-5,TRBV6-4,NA,TGTGCCAGCAGTGAACTCAGGGGAGAGACCCAGTACTTC,CASSELRGETQYF
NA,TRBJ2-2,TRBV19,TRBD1,TGTGCCACCTCAGACAGGGGTCGCCCCAGGGAGCTGTTTTTT,CATSDRGRPRELFF
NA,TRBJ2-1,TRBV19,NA,TGTGCCAGTAGCTTATCCGCGGCCTACAATGAGCAGTTCTTC,CASSLSAAYNEQFF
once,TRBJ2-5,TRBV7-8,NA,TGTGCCAGCAGCCTAGAGCACTTCCAAGAGACCCAGTACTTC,CASSLEHFQETQYF
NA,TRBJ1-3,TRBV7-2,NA,TGTGCCAGCAGCATCTGGGCGGGGGGGAAATCTGGAAACACCATATATTTT,CASSIWAGGKSGNTIYF
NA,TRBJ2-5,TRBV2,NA,TGTGCCGGCCAGTCGGAGACGCGTCAGACCCAGTACTTC,CAGQSETRQTQYF
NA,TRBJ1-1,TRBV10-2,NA,TGCGCCACCCAGAGACAGCAGGGAACTGAAGCTTTCTTT,CATQRQQGTEAFF
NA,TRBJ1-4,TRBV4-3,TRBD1,TGCGCCAGCAGCCAAGATCAAGGGACAGGGCATAATGAAAAACTGTTTTTT,CASSQDQGTGHNEKLFF
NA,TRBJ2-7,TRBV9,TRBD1,TGTGCCAGCAGCGTAGCTGGGGGACAGGGAGACGAGCAGTACTTC,CASSVAGGQGDEQYF
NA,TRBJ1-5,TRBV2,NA,TGTGCCAGCATAGACAACCTGAGCAATCAGCCCCAGCATTTT,CASIDNLSNQPQHF
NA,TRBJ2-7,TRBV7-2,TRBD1,TGTGCCAGCAGCCTACAGGGGGCCGGGGAGCAGTACTTC,CASSLQGAGEQYF
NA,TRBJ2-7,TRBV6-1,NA,TGTGCCAGCAGACAACCTCAGGGTGGCGAGCAGTACTTC,CASRQPQGGEQYF
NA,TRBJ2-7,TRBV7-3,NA,TGTGCCAGCAGCTTAAAGGCAGGCGGGGAGCAGTACTTC,CASSLKAGGEQYF
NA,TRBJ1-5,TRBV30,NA,TGTGCCTGGAGTGTGCAGGGAGGTCAGCCCCAGCATTTT,CAWSVQGGQPQHF
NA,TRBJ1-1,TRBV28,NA,TGTGCCAGCACTTACCTAGTCCCATCTGAAGCTTTCTTT,CASTYLVPSEAFF
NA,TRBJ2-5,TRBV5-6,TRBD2,TGTGCCAGCGGGACGGGGGGGGATGAGACCCAGTACTTC,CASGTGGDETQYF
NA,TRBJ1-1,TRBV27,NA,TGTGCCAGCAGTTTATCAGGGTGGGGGGGGCGCCCCCTGTACACTGAAGCTTTCTTT,CASSLSGWGGRPLYTEAFF
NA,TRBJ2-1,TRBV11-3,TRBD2,TGTGCCAGCAGCCTGCTAGCGGGGGCTTTAAATGAGCAGTTCTTC,CASSLLAGALNEQFF
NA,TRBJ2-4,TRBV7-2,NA,TGTGCCAGCAGCTTCTGGACTGAACTAGCCAAAAACATTCAGTACTTC,CASSFWTELAKNIQYF
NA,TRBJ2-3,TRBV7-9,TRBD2,TGTGCCAGCAACTTACGGACTAGCGGGGCCACAGATACGCAGTATTTT,CASNLRTSGATDTQYF
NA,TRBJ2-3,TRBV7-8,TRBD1,TGTGCCTCGAAGACAGGGGAGGAAGATACGCAGTATTTT,CASKTGEEDTQYF